This T cell receptor (beta chain) was profiled in a study of blood T cells in healthy people across ages. Study observations and caveats: More naive CD4+ cells and higher diversity marked long-lived donors relative to aged donors.

This CDR3 spans 15 amino acids. Losses at the gene ends were 1 base for V and 5 bases for J; bases not matched to a gene: 5. Germline CDR1 reads SGHTA; CDR2 reads FQGNSA. Together with a sample-barcoded 5' primer, a J-beta primer mix was included in a second PCR lasting roughly 6 to 12 cycles. A 12-random-nucleotide template-switch adaptor tagged each cDNA molecule. Any given sample supplied a minimum of 3 million CDR3-containing paired-end reads. TCRdb called the 5' RACE reads again in MiXCR, with one record for every CDR3 protein. The sample yields hundreds of thousands of distinct CDR3 sequences, around 31% seen once. This clonotype was seen ten or more times. Its antigen is still unknown.

The TCR was taken from a woman aged 80 or over in good health. This chain uses TRBV7-2 with TRBJ1-2; 9 bases line up with TRBD1. Sequencing was done on a sample of blood. The CDR3 coding sequence is TGTGCCAGCAGCTTAGGTGACAGGGGGGGATATGGCTACACCTTC. Encoded protein: CASSLGDRGGYGYTF.